This entry features one T cell receptor (beta chain) sequence. This specimen belongs to a study of blood T cell repertoires in COVID-19. Assay used: immunoSEQ multiplex PCR; TCRdb lists only in-frame clones, some missing. The sample holds 200,000 to 250,000 clones, 70% to 85% seen once. Trimming removed 0 bases from V and 1 base from J, with 3 bases in between. This CDR3 region has 13 residues. The TCR originated in a woman older than 75 with active or convalescent COVID-19. The sample comprised peripheral blood. V is TRBV12-3 or TRBV12-4 and J is TRBJ1-1, with unresolved D. The CDR3 DNA reads as TGTGCCAGCAGTTTAGCTAAGAACACTGAAGCTTTCTTT. Translating it yields CASSLAKNTEAFF.